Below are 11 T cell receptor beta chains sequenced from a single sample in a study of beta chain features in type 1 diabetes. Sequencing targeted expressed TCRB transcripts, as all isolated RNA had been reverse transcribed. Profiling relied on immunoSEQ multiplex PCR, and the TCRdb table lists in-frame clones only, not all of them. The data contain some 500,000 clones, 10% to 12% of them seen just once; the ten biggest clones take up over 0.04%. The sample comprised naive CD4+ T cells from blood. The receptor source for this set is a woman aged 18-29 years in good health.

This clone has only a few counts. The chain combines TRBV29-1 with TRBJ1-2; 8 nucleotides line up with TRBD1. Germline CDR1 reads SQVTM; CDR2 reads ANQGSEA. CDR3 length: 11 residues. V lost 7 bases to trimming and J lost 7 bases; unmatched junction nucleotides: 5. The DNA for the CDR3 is TGCAGCGGCGACAGGGGTGTTGGCTACACCTTC. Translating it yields CSGDRGVGYTF.

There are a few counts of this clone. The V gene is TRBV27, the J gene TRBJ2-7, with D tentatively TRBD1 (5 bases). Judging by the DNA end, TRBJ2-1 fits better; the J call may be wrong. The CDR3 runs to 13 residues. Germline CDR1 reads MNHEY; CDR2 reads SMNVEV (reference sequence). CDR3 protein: CASSPGFYNEQFF. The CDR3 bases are TGTGCCAGCAGTCCAGGGTTCTACAATGAGCAGTTCTTC.

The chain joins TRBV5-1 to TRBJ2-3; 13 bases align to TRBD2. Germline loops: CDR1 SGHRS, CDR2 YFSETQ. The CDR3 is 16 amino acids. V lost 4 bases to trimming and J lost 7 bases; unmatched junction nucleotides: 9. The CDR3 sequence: CASSPTSGGPTNTQYF. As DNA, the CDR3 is TGCGCCAGCAGCCCGACTAGCGGGGGGCCGACTAATACGCAGTATTTT.

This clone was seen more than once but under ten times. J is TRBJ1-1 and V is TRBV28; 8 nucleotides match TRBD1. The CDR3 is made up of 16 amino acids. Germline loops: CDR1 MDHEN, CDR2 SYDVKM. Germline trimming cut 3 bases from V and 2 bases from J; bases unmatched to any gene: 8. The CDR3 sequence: CASSFSPGQVNTEAFF. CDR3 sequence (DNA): TGTGCCAGCAGTTTTTCACCGGGACAGGTAAACACTGAAGCTTTCTTT. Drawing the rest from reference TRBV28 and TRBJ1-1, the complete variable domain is DVKVTQSSRYLVKRTGEKVFLECVQDMDHENMFWYRQDPGLGLRLIYFSYDVKMKEKGDIPEGYSVSREKKERFSLILESASTNQTSMYLCASSFSPGQVNTEAFFGQGTRLTVV.

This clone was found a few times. The CDR3 region is CASSVGVAGGNEQFF. In DNA, the CDR3 is TGTGCCAGCAGCGTAGGGGTAGCGGGTGGAAATGAGCAGTTCTTC. This chain connects TRBV9 to TRBJ2-1; 7 positions match TRBD2. The CDR3 is made up of 15 amino acids. Germline V gene sequence: CDR1 SGDLS, CDR2 YYNGEE. The J segment lost 7 bases and the V segment lost 0 bases, leaving 7 bases of the junction unmatched.

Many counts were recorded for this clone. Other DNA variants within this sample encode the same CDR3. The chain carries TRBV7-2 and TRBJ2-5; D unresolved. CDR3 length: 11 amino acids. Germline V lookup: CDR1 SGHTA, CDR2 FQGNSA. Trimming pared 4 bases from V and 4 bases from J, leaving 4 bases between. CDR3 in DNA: TGTGCCAGCAGCTCTAGAGAGACCCAGTACTTC. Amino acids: CASSSRETQYF.

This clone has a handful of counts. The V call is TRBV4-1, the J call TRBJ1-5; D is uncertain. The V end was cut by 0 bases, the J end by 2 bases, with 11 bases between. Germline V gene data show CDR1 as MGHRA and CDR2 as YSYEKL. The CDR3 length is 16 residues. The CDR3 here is CASSQEEGRGNQPQHF. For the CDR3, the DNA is TGCGCCAGCAGCCAAGAAGAAGGCCGGGGCAATCAGCCCCAGCATTTT.

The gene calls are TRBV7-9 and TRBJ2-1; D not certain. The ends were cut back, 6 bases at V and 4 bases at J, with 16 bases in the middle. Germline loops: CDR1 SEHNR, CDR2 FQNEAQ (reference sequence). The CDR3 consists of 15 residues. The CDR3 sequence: CASRPGSVKYNEQFF. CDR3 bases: TGTGCCAGCAGACCCGGGTCGGTCAAATACAATGAGCAGTTCTTC.

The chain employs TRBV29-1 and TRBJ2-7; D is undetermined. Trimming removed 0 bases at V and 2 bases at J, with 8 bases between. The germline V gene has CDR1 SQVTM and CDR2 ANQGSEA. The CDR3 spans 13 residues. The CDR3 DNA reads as TGCAGCGTTGAAGATCCTGGGCCCTACGAGCAGTACGTC. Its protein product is CSVEDPGPYEQYV.

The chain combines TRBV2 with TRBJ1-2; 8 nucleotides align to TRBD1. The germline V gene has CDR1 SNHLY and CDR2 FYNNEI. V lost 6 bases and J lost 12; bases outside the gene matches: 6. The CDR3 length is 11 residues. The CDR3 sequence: CASSADRADTF. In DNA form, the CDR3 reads TGTGCCAGCAGCGCGGACAGGGCGGACACCTTC.

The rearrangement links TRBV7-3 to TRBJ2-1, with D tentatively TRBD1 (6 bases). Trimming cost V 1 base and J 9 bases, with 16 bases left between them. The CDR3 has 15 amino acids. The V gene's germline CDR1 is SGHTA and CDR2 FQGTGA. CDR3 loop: CASSLIRGVGSEQFF. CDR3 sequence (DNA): TGTGCCAGCAGCTTAATCAGGGGAGTTGGGAGTGAGCAGTTCTTC.